This TCR beta chain was sequenced for a study of cytomegalovirus exposure and HLA in healthy donors. Vbeta (60) and Jbeta (13) primers were used in the PCR. Sequenced by immunoSEQ multiplex PCR; TCRdb stores in-frame clones only, minus some. The sample shows about 140,000 clones, around four fifths of them seen only once. The germline gives CDR1 MNHEY, CDR2 SVGAGI. There are 15 residues in the CDR3. The ends lost 4 bases at V and 3 bases at J; junction bases unmatched: 3. This clonotype was obtained from a man aged 25 to 45 in good health and CMV-seronegative. The chain recombines TRBV6-5 with TRBJ2-2, with TRBD2 identical over 9 bases. Sequenced material: PBMCs. CDR3 DNA sequence: TGTGCCAGCAGTTTTAGCGGGAGTTACACCGGGGAGCTGTTTTTT. Translated: CASSFSGSYTGELFF.